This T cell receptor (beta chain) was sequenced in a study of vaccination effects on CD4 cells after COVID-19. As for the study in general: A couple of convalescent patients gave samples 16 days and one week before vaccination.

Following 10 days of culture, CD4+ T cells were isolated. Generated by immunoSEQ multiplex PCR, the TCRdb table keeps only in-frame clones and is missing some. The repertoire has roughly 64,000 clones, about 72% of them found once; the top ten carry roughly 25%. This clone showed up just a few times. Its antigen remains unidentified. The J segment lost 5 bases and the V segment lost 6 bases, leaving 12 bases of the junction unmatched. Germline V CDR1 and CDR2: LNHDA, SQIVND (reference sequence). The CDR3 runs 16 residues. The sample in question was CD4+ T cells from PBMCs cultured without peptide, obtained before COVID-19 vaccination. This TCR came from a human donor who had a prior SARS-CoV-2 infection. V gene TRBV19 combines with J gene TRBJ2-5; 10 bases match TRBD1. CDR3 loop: CASSLGQGDLRETQYF. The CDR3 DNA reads TGTGCCAGTAGCCTTGGACAGGGGGATTTGAGGGAGACCCAGTACTTC.